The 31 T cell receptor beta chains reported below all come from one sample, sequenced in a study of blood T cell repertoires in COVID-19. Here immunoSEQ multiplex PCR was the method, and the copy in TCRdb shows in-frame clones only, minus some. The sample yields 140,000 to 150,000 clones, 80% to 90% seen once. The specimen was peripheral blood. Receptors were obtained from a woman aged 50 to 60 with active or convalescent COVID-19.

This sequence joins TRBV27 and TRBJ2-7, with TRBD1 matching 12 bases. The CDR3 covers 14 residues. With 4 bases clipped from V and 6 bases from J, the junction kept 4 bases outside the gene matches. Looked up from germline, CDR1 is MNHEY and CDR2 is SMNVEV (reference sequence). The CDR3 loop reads CASSSGTGGFEQYF. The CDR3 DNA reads TGTGCCAGCAGTTCGGGGACAGGGGGCTTCGAGCAGTACTTC.

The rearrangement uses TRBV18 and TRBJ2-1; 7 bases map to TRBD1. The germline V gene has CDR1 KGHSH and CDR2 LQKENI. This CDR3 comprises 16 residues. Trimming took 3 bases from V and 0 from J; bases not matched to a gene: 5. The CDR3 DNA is TGTGCCAGCTCACCGGGACAGAGTAGCTCCTACAATGAGCAGTTCTTC. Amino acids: CASSPGQSSSYNEQFF.

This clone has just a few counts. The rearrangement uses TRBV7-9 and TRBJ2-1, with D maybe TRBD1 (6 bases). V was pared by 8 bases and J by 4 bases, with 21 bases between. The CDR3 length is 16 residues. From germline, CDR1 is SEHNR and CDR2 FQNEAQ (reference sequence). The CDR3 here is CASSWGPTNMYNEQFF. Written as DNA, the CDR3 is TGTGCCAGCTCATGGGGGCCTACGAATATGTACAATGAGCAGTTCTTC.

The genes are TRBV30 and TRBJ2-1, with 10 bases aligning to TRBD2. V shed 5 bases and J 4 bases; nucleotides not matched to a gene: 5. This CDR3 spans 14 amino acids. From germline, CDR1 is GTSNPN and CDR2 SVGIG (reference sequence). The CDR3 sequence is CAWDTSGAYNEQFF. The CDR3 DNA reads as TGTGCCTGGGACACTAGCGGGGCATACAATGAGCAGTTCTTC. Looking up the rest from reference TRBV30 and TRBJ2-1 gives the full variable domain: SQTIHQWPATLVQPVGSPLSLECTVEGTSNPNLYWYRQAAGRGLQLLFYSVGIGQISSEVPQNLSASRPQDRQFILSSKKLLLSDSGFYLCAWDTSGAYNEQFFGPGTRLTVL.

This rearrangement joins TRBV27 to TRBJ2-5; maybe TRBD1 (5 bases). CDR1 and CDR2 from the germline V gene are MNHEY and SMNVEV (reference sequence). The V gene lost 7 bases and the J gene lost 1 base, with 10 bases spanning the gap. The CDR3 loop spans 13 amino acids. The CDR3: CASTFRVQETQYF. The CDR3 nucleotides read TGTGCCAGCACCTTCAGGGTCCAAGAGACCCAGTACTTC.

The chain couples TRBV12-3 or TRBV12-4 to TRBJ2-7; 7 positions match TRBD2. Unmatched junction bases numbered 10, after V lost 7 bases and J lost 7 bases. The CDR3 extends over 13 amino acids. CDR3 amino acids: CASTETDGGEQYF. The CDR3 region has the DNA TGTGCCAGCACAGAGACGGACGGGGGGGAGCAGTACTTC.

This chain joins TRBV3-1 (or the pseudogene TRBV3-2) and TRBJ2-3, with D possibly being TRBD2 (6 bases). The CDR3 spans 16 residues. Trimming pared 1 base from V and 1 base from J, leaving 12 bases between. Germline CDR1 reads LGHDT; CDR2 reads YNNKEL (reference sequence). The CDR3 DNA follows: TGTGCCAGCAGCCAAGCCTCGTGGGGGGGCACAGATACGCAGTATTTT. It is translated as CASSQASWGGTDTQYF.

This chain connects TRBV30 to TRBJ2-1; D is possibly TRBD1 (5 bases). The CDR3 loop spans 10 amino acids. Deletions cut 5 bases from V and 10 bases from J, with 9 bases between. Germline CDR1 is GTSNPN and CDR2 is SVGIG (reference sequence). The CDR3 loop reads CAWDSPEQFF. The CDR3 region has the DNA TGTGCCTGGGACAGCCCCGAGCAGTTCTTC.

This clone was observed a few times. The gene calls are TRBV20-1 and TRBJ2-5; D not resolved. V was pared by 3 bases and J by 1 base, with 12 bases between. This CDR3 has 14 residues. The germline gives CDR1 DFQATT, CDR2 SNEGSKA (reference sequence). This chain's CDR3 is CSASIRPFQETQYF. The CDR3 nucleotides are TGCAGTGCTAGTATCAGGCCTTTCCAAGAGACCCAGTACTTC.

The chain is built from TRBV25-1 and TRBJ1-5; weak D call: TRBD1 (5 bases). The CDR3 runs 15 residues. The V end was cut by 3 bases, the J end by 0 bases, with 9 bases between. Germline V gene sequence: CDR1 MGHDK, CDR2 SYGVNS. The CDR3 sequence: CASSEGGSSNQPQHF. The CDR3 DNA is TGTGCCAGCAGTGAGGGGGGTTCTAGCAATCAGCCCCAGCATTTT.

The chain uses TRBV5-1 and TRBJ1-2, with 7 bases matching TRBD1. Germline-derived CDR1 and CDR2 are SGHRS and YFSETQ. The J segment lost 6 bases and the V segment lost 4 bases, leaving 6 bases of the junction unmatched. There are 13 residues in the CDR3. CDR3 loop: CASSQGQLDGYTF. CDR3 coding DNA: TGCGCCAGCAGCCAGGGACAGTTGGATGGCTACACCTTC.

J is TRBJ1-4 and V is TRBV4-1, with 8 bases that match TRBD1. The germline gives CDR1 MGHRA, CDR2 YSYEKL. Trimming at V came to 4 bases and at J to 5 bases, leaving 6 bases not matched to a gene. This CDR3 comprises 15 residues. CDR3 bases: TGCGCCAGCAGCCTACCGGGACAGGCAAATGAAAAACTGTTTTTT. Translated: CASSLPGQANEKLFF.

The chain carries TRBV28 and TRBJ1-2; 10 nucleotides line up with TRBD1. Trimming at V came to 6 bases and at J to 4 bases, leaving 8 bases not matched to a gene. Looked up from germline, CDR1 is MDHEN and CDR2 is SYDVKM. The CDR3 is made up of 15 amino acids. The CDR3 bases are TGTGCCAGCAGCCTGGGGGGGACAGGGGTCTATGGCTACACCTTC. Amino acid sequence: CASSLGGTGVYGYTF.

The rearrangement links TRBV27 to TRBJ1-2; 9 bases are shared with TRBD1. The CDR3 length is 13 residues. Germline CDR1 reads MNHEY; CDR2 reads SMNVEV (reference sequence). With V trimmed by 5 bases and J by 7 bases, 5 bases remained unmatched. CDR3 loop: CASSPDRGSGYTF. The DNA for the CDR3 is TGTGCCAGCAGTCCGGACAGGGGCAGTGGCTACACCTTC.

The CDR3 sequence: CASSPDSNYYEQYF. CDR3 bases: TGTGCCAGCTCACCAGACTCAAACTACTACGAGCAGTACTTC. This chain links TRBV18 with TRBJ2-7; D call uncertain. The CDR3 is made up of 14 amino acids. V lost 2 bases and J lost 3, with 11 bases in between. Germline-derived CDR1 and CDR2 are KGHSH and LQKENI.

CDR3 residues: CASSLGTDPYEQYF. The CDR3 DNA sequence: TGTGCCAGCAGCTTAGGGACAGACCCCTACGAGCAGTACTTC. The V and J genes are TRBV7-3 and TRBJ2-7; 7 nucleotides align to TRBD1. The J segment lost 2 bases and the V segment lost 2 bases, leaving 3 bases of the junction unmatched. Germline V gene data show CDR1 as SGHTA and CDR2 as FQGTGA. The CDR3 contains 14 residues.

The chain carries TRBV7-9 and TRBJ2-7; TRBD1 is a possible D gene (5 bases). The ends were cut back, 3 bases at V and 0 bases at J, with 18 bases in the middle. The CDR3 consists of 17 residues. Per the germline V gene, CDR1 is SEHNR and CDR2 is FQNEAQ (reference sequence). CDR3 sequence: CASSFSTGSWASYEQYF. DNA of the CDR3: TGTGCCAGCAGCTTCAGCACAGGATCGTGGGCCTCCTACGAGCAGTACTTC.

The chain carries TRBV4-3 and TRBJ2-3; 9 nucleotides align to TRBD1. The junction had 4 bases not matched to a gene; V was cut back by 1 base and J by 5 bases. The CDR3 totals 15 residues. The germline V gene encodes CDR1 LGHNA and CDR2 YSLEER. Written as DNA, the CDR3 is TGCGCCAGCAGCCAAGTGGCGGGACAGGGAGATACGCAGTATTTT. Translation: CASSQVAGQGDTQYF.

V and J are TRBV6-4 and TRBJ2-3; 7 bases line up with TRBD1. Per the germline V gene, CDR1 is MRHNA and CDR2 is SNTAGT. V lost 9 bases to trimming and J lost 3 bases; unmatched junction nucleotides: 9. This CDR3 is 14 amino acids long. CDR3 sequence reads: CASSRGLETDTQYF. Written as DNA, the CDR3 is TGTGCCAGTTCGAGGGGGCTTGAGACAGATACGCAGTATTTT.

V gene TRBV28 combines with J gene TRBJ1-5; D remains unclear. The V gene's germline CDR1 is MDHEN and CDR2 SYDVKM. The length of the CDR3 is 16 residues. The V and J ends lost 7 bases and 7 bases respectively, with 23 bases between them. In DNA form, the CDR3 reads TGTGCCAGCACCCGAGGCGGCAGCCAGAGAGTCCAGCCCCAGCATTTT. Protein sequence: CASTRGGSQRVQPQHF. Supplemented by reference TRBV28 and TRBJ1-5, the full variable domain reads DVKVTQSSRYLVKRTGEKVFLECVQDMDHENMFWYRQDPGLGLRLIYFSYDVKMKEKGDIPEGYSVSREKKERFSLILESASTNQTSMYLCASTRGGSQRVQPQHFGDGTRLSIL.

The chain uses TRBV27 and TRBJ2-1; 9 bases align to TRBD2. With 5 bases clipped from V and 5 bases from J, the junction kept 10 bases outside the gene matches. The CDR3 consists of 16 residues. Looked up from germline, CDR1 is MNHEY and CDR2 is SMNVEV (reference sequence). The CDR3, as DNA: TGTGCCAGCAGTAAGATGCTAGCGGGGAACCACAATGAGCAGTTCTTC. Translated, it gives CASSKMLAGNHNEQFF.

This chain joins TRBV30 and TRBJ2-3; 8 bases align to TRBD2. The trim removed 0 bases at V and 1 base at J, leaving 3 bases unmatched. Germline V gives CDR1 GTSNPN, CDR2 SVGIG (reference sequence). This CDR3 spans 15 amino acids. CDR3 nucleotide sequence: TGTGCCTGGAGTGTCGAAGCGGGGGGCACAGATACGCAGTATTTT. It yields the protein CAWSVEAGGTDTQYF.

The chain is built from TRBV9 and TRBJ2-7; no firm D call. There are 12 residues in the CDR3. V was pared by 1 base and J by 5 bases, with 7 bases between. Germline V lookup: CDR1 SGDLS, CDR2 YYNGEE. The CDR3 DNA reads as TGTGCCAGCAGCGTACGAGATAACGAGCAGTACTTC. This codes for CASSVRDNEQYF.

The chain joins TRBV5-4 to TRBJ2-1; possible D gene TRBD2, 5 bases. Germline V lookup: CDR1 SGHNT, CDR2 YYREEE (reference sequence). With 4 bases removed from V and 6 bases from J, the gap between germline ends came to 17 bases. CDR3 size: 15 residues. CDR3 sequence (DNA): TGTGCCAGCAGCCTCAACCTAGCCGAGGTCAATGAGCAGTTCTTC. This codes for CASSLNLAEVNEQFF.

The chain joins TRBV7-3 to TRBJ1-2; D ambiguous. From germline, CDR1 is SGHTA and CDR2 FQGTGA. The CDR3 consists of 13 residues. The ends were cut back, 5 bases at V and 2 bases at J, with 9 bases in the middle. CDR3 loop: CASSPGVNYGYTF. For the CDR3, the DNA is TGTGCCAGCAGCCCTGGAGTAAACTATGGCTACACCTTC.

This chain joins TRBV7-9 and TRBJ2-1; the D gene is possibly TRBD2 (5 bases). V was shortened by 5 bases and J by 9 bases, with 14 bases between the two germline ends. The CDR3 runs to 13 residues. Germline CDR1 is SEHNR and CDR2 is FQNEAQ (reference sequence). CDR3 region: CASSPRSEGEQFF. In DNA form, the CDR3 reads TGTGCCAGCAGCCCAAGGAGTGAGGGTGAGCAGTTCTTC. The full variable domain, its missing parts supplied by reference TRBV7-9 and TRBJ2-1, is DTGVSQNPRHKITKRGQNVTFRCDPISEHNRLYWYRQTLGQGPEFLTYFQNEAQLEKSRLLSDRFSAERPKGSFSTLEIQRTEQGDSAMYLCASSPRSEGEQFFGPGTRLTVL.

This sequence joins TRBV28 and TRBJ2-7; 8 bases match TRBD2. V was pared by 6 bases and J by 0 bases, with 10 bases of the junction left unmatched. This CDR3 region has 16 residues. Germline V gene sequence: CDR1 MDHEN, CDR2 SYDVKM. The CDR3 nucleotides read TGTGCCAGCAGAAAAAGGACAACTAGCGGCTCCTACGAGCAGTACTTC. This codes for CASRKRTTSGSYEQYF.

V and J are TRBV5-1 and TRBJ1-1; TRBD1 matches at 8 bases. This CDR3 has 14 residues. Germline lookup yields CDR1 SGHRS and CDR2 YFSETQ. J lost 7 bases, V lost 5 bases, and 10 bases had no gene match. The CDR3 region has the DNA TGCGCCAGCAGTTTAACAGGGGGGTCGATTGAAGCTTTCTTT. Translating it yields CASSLTGGSIEAFF.

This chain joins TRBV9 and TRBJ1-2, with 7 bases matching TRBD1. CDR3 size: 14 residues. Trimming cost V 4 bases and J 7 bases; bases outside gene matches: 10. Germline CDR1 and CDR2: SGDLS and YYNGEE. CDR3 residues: CASSPRQGVGGYTF. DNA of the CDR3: TGTGCCAGCAGCCCGCGACAGGGAGTGGGTGGCTACACCTTC.

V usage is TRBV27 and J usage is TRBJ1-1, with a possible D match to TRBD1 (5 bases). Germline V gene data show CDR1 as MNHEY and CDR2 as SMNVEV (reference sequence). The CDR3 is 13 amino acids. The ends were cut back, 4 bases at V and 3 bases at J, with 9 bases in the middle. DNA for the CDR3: TGTGCCAGCAGTTCCAGGGTATACACTGAAGCTTTCTTT. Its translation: CASSSRVYTEAFF.

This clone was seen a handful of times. The chain's CDR3 is CASSESGGSMSNEKLFF. The DNA of the CDR3 is TGTGCCAGCAGTGAATCCGGGGGGAGTATGTCTAATGAAAAACTGTTTTTT. V gene TRBV2 combines with J gene TRBJ1-4; D might be TRBD1 (5 bases). The CDR3 contains 17 residues. V was clipped by 2 bases and J by 3 bases, with 16 bases between them. The germline V gene has CDR1 SNHLY and CDR2 FYNNEI.